The present T cell receptor beta chain was sequenced within a study of blood T cell repertoires in COVID-19. Under the authors' procedure: Estimated nucleated cell counts came from reference gene primer amplification. TCRdb's table, derived via immunoSEQ multiplex PCR, lists solely in-frame clones and lacks some. V and J calls and clone size follow that table, whereas D and trimming were derived from the DNA. The profile covers 400,000 or so clones, with 80% to 90% appearing a single time and 1% to 1.3% taken by the ten largest. V was trimmed by 3 bases and J by 3 bases, leaving 6 bases between them. This CDR3 is built from 12 residues. Germline V CDR1 and CDR2: LGHDT, YNNKEL (reference sequence). The sample holds a few counts of this clone. The study recruited people aged about 18 to 95 years across approximately 25 US areas. Participants reported their clinical history, and cohort assignment relied on those reports.

The sequenced sample consisted of PBMCs or T cells enriched from blood (not recorded which). The sequence was obtained from a man younger than 45 who had recovered from COVID-19. This rearrangement joins TRBV3-1 (or the pseudogene TRBV3-2) to TRBJ2-7; D possibly corresponds to TRBD2 (6 bases). CDR3 nucleotides: TGTGCCAGCAGCCAGACTAGCTACGAGCAGTACTTC. Amino acid sequence: CASSQTSYEQYF.